The present T cell receptor beta chain was sequenced within a study of T cell responses to AZD1222 COVID-19 vaccine. Here immunoSEQ multiplex PCR was the method, and the copy in TCRdb shows in-frame clones only, minus some. The sample records 95,000 to 150,000 clones, 90% being singletons. The V gene's germline CDR1 is MDHEN and CDR2 SYDVKM. This CDR3 has 16 amino acids. V was shortened by 4 bases and J by 6 bases, with 19 bases between the two germline ends. Study-wide results and limits: The number of AZD1222 recipients seropositive at baseline was only 5 to 7. Most donors were white British and more were female, and clonal diversity was possibly underestimated. Along spike, vaccine-associated CD4 TCRs were found throughout, with dominance at 160-218 and 743-854.

With regard to this clone: Its antigen is as yet unknown.

The V gene is TRBV28, the J gene TRBJ2-1; D might be TRBD1 or TRBD2, each matching 6 bases. The sequencing used peripheral blood, collected 28 days after the second dose of the MenACWY control vaccine. This TCR was recovered from an adult who received the MenACWY meningococcal vaccine as a control. CDR3 protein: CASSSSYRVEGNEQFF. The DNA of the CDR3 is TGTGCCAGCAGTTCTAGTTACAGGGTGGAGGGCAATGAGCAGTTCTTC.